This T cell receptor (beta chain) was captured by sequencing in a study of vaccination and CD4 T cells after COVID-19. Overall study: Post-COVID samples were collected a median around 100 days following diagnosis, spanning 35 to 161.

Time point noted: late sampling 161 to 241 days after vaccination in three convalescent patients. Germline V gives CDR1 MNHNS, CDR2 SASEGT. Trimming pared 6 bases from V and 7 bases from J, leaving 18 bases between. The CDR3 is 15 residues long. Each CDR3 protein is one row after TCRdb ran MiXCR on the PCR reads. The table shows more than 35,000 distinct CDR3 sequences, with more than 35% occurring only once. Material: CD4+ T cells from blood, obtained about 7 months after SARS-CoV-2 vaccination. The sequence was collected from a human donor who had recovered from COVID-19. This chain joins TRBV6-1 and TRBJ2-2; D could derive from TRBD1 or TRBD2 (6 bases each). CDR3: CASRGGSGRGGELFF. The CDR3 nucleotides read TGTGCCAGCAGGGGGGGCTCCGGGCGCGGCGGGGAGCTGTTTTTT.